Sequencing of this T cell receptor (beta chain) was carried out in a study of blood T cell repertoires in COVID-19. About the study: In each case, the material was cDNA or gDNA derived from T cells, B-cell-depleted T cells, or PBMCs.

The table came from immunoSEQ multiplex PCR; TCRdb's copy has only in-frame clones and leaves some out. This sample has about 240,000 clones, with about 84% found just once. V was shortened by 6 bases and J by 0 bases, with 17 bases between the two germline ends. The germline V gene has CDR1 SGHTA and CDR2 FQGNSA. There are 16 residues in the CDR3. The chain recombines TRBV7-2 with TRBJ1-1; D not certain. This receptor was identified in a man older than 75 with acute or convalescent COVID-19. The sample consisted of peripheral blood. This CDR3 is CASRIQAGRMNTEAFF. CDR3 nucleotide sequence: TGTGCCAGCAGAATTCAGGCGGGCAGGATGAACACTGAAGCTTTCTTT.